The rows below give T cell receptor beta chains drawn from one sample of a study of a mutant IDH1 vaccine in newly diagnosed glioma. Generated by immunoSEQ multiplex PCR, the TCRdb table keeps only in-frame clones and is missing some. The repertoire consists of about 60,000 clones, with about 90% occurring once and the leading ten covering about 1.6%. These TCRs' antigens remain unknown. Sequenced material: PBMCs, taken from a glioma patient whose treatment included an IDH1 peptide vaccine. These receptors were collected from a man aged 35-49 years with glioma. CDR3s include the opening cysteine and the closing phenylalanine or tryptophan. The order of the fields is clone size, V gene, J gene, D gene, CDR3 length, CDR3 DNA, CDR3 protein. The D gene is left open where the match is weak. Size is omitted from some rows. Given values are once, few, many or a class for expanded clones.

>-|TRBV28|TRBJ2-7|-|12
TGTGCCAGCAATGCAGGCTCCTACGAGCAGTACTTC
CASNAGSYEQYF
>-|TRBV5-6|TRBJ2-7|TRBD1|11
TGTGCCAGCCGACAGGGACCCGAGCAGTACTTC
CASRQGPEQYF
>-|TRBV7-9|TRBJ2-7|-|18
TGTGCCAGCAGTCCCCGGGACAGAGCATATGGAGGGGATGGCGAGCAGTACTTC
CASSPRDRAYGGDGEQYF
>-|TRBV19|TRBJ2-2|-|14
TGTGCCAGTTGGGGGGTTCCGACCACCGGGGAGCTGTTTTTT
CASWGVPTTGELFF
>once|TRBV9|TRBJ2-7|-|13
TGTGCCAGCAACGCCGGGACGACGAACGAGCAGTACTTC
CASNAGTTNEQYF
>-|TRBV18|TRBJ1-1|-|13
TGTGCCAGCTCGGGGGGCTCGAACACTGAAGCTTTCTTT
CASSGGSNTEAFF
>-|TRBV6-5|TRBJ1-4|-|14
TGTGCCAGCAGTTACTCGGTGGGCGGTGAAAAACTGTTTTTT
CASSYSVGGEKLFF
>-|TRBV7-9|TRBJ2-1|-|14
TGTGCCAGCAGCTTCCCGGGCCTCTACAATGAGCAGTTCTTC
CASSFPGLYNEQFF
>-|TRBV13|TRBJ1-1|-|16
TGTGCCAGCAGCTTAAGCCGGGGGCGCGATGACACTGAAGCTTTCTTT
CASSLSRGRDDTEAFF
>-|TRBV5-1|TRBJ1-1|-|12
TGCGCCAGCAGCTGGGACAACACTGAAGCTTTCTTT
CASSWDNTEAFF
>-|TRBV19|TRBJ2-3|-|15
TGTGCCAGTAGTATGGGCTATGGGAGCGCAGATACGCAGTATTTT
CASSMGYGSADTQYF
>-|TRBV6-5|TRBJ1-5|TRBD1|14
TGTGCCAGCAGTACGACAGGGGCCGATCAGCCCCAGCATTTT
CASSTTGADQPQHF
>few|TRBV18|TRBJ2-7|-|15
TGTGCCAGCTCACCAAGGTTCCTGCTTGGGGAGCAACAGTACTTC
CASSPRFLLGEQQYF
>-|TRBV10-3|TRBJ1-1|TRBD1|13
TGTGCCAACCGAGACAGGGGGCAGACTGAAGCTTTCTTT
CANRDRGQTEAFF
>-|TRBV5-6|TRBJ2-3|TRBD2|18
TGTGCCAGCAGCCCTGTAGCGGGAGGTCCCCGGCACACAGATACGCAGTATTTT
CASSPVAGGPRHTDTQYF
>-|TRBV9|TRBJ2-1|-|14
TGTGCCAGCAGCGTATCACTGGTTCGGGATGAGCAGTTCTTC
CASSVSLVRDEQFF
>-|TRBV19|TRBJ1-4|-|16
TGTGCCAGTAGTTTACAGCATGGGGCAACTAATGAAAAACTGTTTTTT
CASSLQHGATNEKLFF
>-|TRBV2|TRBJ2-5|-|14
TGTGCCAGCAGAGCTCGGGTCATAATAGAGACCCAGTACTTC
CASRARVIIETQYF
>-|TRBV19|TRBJ2-3|TRBD2|17
TGTGCCAGTAGTATACGTGATAGCGGGAGGGTGGTAGATACGCAGTATTTT
CASSIRDSGRVVDTQYF
>-|TRBV4-2|TRBJ2-3|-|13
TGTGCCAGCAGCCAAGGGTTACTAGATACGCAGTATTTT
CASSQGLLDTQYF
>-|TRBV5-1|TRBJ1-1|-|15
TGCGCCAGCAGCTTGACGGCGGGGGCGGCCACTGAAGCTTTCTTT
CASSLTAGAATEAFF
>-|TRBV18|TRBJ1-2|TRBD1|14
TGTGCCAGCTCACCGAGGACAGGTGAATTTGGCTACACCTTC
CASSPRTGEFGYTF
>once|TRBV2|TRBJ2-5|TRBD2|14
TGTGCCAGCAACACGGGAGGGGGGCAAGAGACCCAGTACTTC
CASNTGGGQETQYF
>few|TRBV6-6|TRBJ2-1|-|14
TGTGCCAGCCTCGGCACCGGGTTATACAATGAGCAGTTCTTC
CASLGTGLYNEQFF
>-|TRBV11-2|TRBJ2-5|-|14
TGTGCCAGCAGCTTTGGATTCGGTCAGGAGACCCAGTACTTC
CASSFGFGQETQYF
>-|TRBV6-1|TRBJ1-3|-|15
TGTGCCAGCAGTGAAGTCAGGGGAAGTGGAAACACCATATATTTT
CASSEVRGSGNTIYF
>-|TRBV6-1|TRBJ2-7|TRBD1|16
TGTGCCAGCAGTGAATGGAGGGGGACAGGGGGCGACGAGCAGTACTTC
CASSEWRGTGGDEQYF
>-|TRBV7-2|TRBJ2-7|TRBD2|16
TGTGCCAGCAGCCGAGACGGGACTACCGCCTCCTACGAGCAGTACTTC
CASSRDGTTASYEQYF
>-|TRBV28|TRBJ1-2|-|13
TGTGCCAGCACGAAGGAAGTGACTATTGGCTACACCTTC
CASTKEVTIGYTF
>-|TRBV6-1|TRBJ2-5|-|14
TGTGCCAGCAGTGACTGGGCCCAGGGAGAGACCCAGTACTTC
CASSDWAQGETQYF
>-|TRBV4-3|TRBJ2-7|TRBD1|17
TGCGCCAGCAGCCAGGCTTTCAGGGGGCCCCTTTCCTACGAGCAGTACTTC
CASSQAFRGPLSYEQYF
>-|TRBV7-2|TRBJ2-3|-|16
TGTGCCAGCAGCTTAGGTGTGACAGCCAGCACAGATACGCAGTATTTT
CASSLGVTASTDTQYF
>-|TRBV27|TRBJ2-7|-|15
TGTGCCAGCAGTTTAATCGAGGACGCCTCCTACGAGCAGTACTTC
CASSLIEDASYEQYF
>-|TRBV15|TRBJ2-7|-|13
TGTGCCACCAAGACGGACAGCCGGTACGAGCAGTACTTC
CATKTDSRYEQYF
>-|TRBV29-1|TRBJ2-5|-|12
TGCAGCGTTGGCACAGCGAAAGAGACCCAGTACTTC
CSVGTAKETQYF
>-|TRBV18|TRBJ2-5|-|15
TGTGCCAGCTCACCACGAAGGGGGTCCTGGGAGACCCAGTACTTC
CASSPRRGSWETQYF
>once|TRBV6-5|TRBJ1-2|-|14
TGTGCCAGCAGCCCCACTTACGGGAAGGGTGGCTACACCTTC
CASSPTYGKGGYTF
>few|TRBV29-1|TRBJ1-2|-|15
TGCAGCGTTTTCCCACTGGAGTATGAGGGGACCGGCTACACCTTC
CSVFPLEYEGTGYTF
>-|TRBV7-6|TRBJ2-5|TRBD1|15
TGTGCCAGCAGCCAAAGACAGGGGGCGGGGGAGACCCAGTACTTC
CASSQRQGAGETQYF
>-|TRBV4-1|TRBJ1-2|TRBD1|15
TGCGCCAGCAGCACCCGGGACAGAACTAACTATGGCTACACCTTC
CASSTRDRTNYGYTF
>few|TRBV28|TRBJ2-1|TRBD2|16
TGTGCCAGCAGCGCCCCTTTAGCGGGGAGCTACAATGAGCAGTTCTTC
CASSAPLAGSYNEQFF
>-|TRBV6-6|TRBJ1-3|-|12
TGTGCCAGCATGGGGGTAGGAAACACCATATATTTT
CASMGVGNTIYF